This record looks at one TCR beta chain sequence and its context. The CDR3 sequence is 18 residues long. TCRdb's table, derived via immunoSEQ multiplex PCR, lists solely in-frame clones and lacks some. The sample yields roughly 100,000 clones, about 85% seen once. This specimen belongs to a study of blood T cell repertoires in COVID-19. Study background: Whether acute or convalescent, the COVID-19 samples came from the United States, Italy and Spain.

Sample: peripheral blood. The chain uses TRBV21-1 and TRBJ2-6; no DNA check was done on the table's D call, TRBD1. TRBV21-1 is a documented pseudogene. The clonotype comes from a woman aged 70 to 79 with active or convalescent COVID-19. The CDR3 reads CASSPRDRRLSGANVLTF. The CDR3 DNA reads TGTGCCAGCAGCCCGCGGGACAGGAGACTTTCTGGGGCCAACGTCCTGACTTTC.